Listed below are T cell receptor beta chains from one sample, sequenced in a study of cytomegalovirus exposure and HLA in healthy donors. The repertoire was sequenced with immunoSEQ multiplex PCR; TCRdb's copy has only in-frame clones and lacks some. The table includes over 100,000 clones, roughly 69% detected once. Sequencing input: PBMCs. The origin of the receptors is a woman aged 30 to 39 in good health and CMV-seronegative. Each CDR3 is given without its conserved first and last residue.

v_call	cdr3_aa
TRBV27	ASSLRLAIGELF
TRBV28	ASSWGLPSTDTQY
TRBV5-1	ASSLFTSGADTQY
TRBV9	ASSVEQVLTTDTQY
TRBV4-3	ASSQGQTYTGELF
TRBV7-9	ASSPAGLADDSSYNEQF
TRBV28	ASSPDRNEAF
TRBV7-9	ASSFVGTGAGNTIY
TRBV5-6	ASSWTAHYGYT
TRBV14	ASSRKTGGAVLQETQY
TRBV4-1	ASSQPGNTEAF
TRBV6-1	ASITSGDSSYEQY
TRBV15	ATSREETGARTSGRASYNEQF
TRBV5-4	ASSLGLAGAKETQY
TRBV10-3	AISDGTAENEKLF
TRBV18	ASSHSGRSGEQY
TRBV4-3	ASSQTGLAVAEQF
TRBV30	AWSVRQNYGYT
TRBV29-1	SVGQGNTEAF
TRBV4-3	ASSQNFRGEQF
TRBV27	ASSLYPGTGGNTIY
TRBV28	ASSSPTANEQF
TRBV10-3	ATRDTQSGNTIY
TRBV4-2	ASSLTKTGTGTTYEQY
TRBV18	ASSPSSTGLSDTQY
TRBV30	AWAGIGSPLH
TRBV19	ASSPLQGQGNEKLF
TRBV1	TSSQGTANYGYT
TRBV6-1	ASSKPGLYEQY